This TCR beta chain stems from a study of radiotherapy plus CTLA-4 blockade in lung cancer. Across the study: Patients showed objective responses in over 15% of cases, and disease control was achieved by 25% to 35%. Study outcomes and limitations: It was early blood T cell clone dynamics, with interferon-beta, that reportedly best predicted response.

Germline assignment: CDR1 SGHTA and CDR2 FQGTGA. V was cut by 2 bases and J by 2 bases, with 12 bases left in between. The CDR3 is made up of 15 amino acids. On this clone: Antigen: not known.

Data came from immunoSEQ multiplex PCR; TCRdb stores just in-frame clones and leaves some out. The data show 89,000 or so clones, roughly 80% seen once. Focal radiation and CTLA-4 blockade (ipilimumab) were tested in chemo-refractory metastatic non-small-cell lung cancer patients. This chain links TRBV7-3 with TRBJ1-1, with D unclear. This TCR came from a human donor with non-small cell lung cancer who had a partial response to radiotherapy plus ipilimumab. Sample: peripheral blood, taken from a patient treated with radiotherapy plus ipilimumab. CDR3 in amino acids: CASSLGPMLNTEAFF. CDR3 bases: TGTGCCAGCAGCTTAGGGCCGATGCTAAACACTGAAGCTTTCTTT.